This T cell receptor (beta chain) comes out of a study of cytomegalovirus exposure and HLA in healthy donors. The PCR contained 60 Vbeta and 13 Jbeta primers. Assay: immunoSEQ multiplex PCR; the TCRdb copy retains only in-frame clones and omits some. The sample contains some 130,000 clones, 65% to 80% of which appear only once. CDR1 and CDR2 (germline): KGHSH, LQKENI. J gave up 4 bases and V 3 bases, and 9 bases lay outside the gene matches. This CDR3 contains 15 residues. This receptor was identified in a man in his forties in good health and CMV-seropositive. The sample was PBMCs. The chain uses TRBV18 and TRBJ2-7, with 7 bases that match TRBD2. CDR3 region: CASSPRPGLEYEQYF. The CDR3, as DNA: TGTGCCAGCTCACCGCGACCAGGACTAGAATACGAGCAGTACTTC.